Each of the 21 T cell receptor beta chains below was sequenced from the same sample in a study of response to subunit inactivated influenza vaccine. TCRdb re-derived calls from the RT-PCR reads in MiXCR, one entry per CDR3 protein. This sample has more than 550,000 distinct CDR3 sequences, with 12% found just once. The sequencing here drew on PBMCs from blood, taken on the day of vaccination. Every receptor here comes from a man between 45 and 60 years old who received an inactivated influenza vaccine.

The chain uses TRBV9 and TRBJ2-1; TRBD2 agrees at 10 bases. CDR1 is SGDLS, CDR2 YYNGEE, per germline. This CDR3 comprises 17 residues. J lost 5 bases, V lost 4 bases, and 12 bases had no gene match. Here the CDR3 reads CASSKGPLAGVDNEQFF. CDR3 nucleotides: TGTGCCAGCAGCAAGGGACCCCTAGCGGGAGTTGACAATGAGCAGTTCTTC.

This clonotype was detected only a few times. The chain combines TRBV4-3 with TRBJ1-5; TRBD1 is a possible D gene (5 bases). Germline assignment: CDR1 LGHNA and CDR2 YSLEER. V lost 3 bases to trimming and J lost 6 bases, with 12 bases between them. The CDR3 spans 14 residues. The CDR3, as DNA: TGCGCCAGCAGCCAGGGCCGCGGGACTCAGCCCCAGCATTTT. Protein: CASSQGRGTQPQHF.

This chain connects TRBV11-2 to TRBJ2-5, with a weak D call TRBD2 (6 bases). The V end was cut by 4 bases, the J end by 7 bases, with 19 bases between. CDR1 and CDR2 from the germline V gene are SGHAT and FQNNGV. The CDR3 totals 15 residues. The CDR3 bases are TGTGCCAGCAGCTCCGGGACTGGCTCAAGTTCGACCCAGTACTTC. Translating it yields CASSSGTGSSSTQYF.

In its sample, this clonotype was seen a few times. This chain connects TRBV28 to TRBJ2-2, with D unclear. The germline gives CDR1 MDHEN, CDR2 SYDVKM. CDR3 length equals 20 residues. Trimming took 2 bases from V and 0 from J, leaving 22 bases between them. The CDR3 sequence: CASSLPFGPKGLTNTGELFF. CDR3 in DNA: TGTGCCAGCAGTTTACCTTTCGGGCCGAAAGGGTTAACGAACACCGGGGAGCTGTTTTTT.

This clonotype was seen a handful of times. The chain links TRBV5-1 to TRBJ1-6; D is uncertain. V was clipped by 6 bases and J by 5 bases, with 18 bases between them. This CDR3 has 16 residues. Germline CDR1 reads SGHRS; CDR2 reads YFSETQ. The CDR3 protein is CASTREIRGDNSPLHF. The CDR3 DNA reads TGCGCCAGCACCCGTGAAATACGGGGTGATAATTCACCCCTCCACTTT. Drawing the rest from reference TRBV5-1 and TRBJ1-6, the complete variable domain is KAGVTQTPRYLIKTRGQQVTLSCSPISGHRSVSWYQQTPGQGLQFLFEYFSETQRNKGNFPGRFSGRQFSNSRSEMNVSTLELGDSALYLCASTREIRGDNSPLHFGNGTRLTVT.

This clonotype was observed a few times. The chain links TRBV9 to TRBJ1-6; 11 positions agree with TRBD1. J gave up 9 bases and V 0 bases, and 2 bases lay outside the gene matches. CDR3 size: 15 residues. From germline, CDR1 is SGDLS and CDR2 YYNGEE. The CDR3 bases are TGTGCCAGCAGCGTAGGGACAGGGGGCTTTTCACCCCTCCACTTT. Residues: CASSVGTGGFSPLHF.

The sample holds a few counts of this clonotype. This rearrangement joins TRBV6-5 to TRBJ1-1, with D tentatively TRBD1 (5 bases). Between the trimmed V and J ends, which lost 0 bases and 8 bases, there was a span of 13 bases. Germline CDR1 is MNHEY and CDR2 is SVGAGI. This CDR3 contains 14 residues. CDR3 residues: CASSYSGTYAEAFF. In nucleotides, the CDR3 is TGTGCCAGCAGTTACTCGGGGACGTACGCCGAAGCTTTCTTT.

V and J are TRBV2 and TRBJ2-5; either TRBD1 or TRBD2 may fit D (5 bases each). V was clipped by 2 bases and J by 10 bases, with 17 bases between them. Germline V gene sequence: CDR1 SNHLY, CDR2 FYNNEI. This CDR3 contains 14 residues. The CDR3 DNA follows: TGTGCCAGCAGTGAACTACGGGGCTCCCAAGACCAGTACTTC. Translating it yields CASSELRGSQDQYF.

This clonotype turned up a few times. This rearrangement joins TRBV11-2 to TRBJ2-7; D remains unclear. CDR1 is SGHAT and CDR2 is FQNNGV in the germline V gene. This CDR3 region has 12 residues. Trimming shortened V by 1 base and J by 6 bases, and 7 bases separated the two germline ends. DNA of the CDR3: TGTGCCAGCAGCTTAGCTGGATTCGAGCAGTACTTC. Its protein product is CASSLAGFEQYF.

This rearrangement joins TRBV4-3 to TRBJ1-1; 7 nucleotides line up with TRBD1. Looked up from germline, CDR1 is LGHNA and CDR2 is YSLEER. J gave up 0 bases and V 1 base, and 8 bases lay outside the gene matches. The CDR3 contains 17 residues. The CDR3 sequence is CASSQAPYGTVNTEAFF. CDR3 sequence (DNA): TGCGCCAGCAGCCAAGCTCCTTACGGGACAGTGAACACTGAAGCTTTCTTT.

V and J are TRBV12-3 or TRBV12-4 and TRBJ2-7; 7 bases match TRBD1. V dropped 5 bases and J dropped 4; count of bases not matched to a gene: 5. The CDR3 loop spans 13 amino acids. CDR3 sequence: CASSTTGIYEQYF. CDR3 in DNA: TGTGCCAGCAGTACGACAGGGATATACGAGCAGTACTTC.

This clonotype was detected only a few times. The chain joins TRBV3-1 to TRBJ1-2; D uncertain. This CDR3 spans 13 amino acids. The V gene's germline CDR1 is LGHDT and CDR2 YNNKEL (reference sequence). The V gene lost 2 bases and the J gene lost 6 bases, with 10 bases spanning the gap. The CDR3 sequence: CASSQPGTHGYTF. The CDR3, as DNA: TGTGCCAGCAGCCAACCAGGAACCCATGGCTACACCTTC.

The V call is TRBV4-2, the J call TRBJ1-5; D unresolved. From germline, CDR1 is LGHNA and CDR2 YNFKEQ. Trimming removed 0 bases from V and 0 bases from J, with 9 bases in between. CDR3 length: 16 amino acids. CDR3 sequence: CASSQDVAASNQPQHF. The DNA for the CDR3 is TGTGCCAGCAGCCAAGATGTGGCAGCTAGCAATCAGCCCCAGCATTTT.

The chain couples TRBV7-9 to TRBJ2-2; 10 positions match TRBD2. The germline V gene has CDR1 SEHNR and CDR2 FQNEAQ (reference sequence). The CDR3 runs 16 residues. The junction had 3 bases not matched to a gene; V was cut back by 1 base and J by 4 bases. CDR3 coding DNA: TGTGCCAGCAGCTTAGTACCTAGCGGGAGCACCGGGGAGCTGTTTTTT. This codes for CASSLVPSGSTGELFF. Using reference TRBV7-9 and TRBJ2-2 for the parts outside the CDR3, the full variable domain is DTGVSQNPRHKITKRGQNVTFRCDPISEHNRLYWYRQTLGQGPEFLTYFQNEAQLEKSRLLSDRFSAERPKGSFSTLEIQRTEQGDSAMYLCASSLVPSGSTGELFFGEGSRLTVL.

The CDR3 coding sequence is TGTGCCAGCAGTTTTTCTAGCGGGGGATACAATGAGCAGTTCTTC. This codes for CASSFSSGGYNEQFF. The V gene is TRBV12-3 or TRBV12-4, the J gene TRBJ2-1; 10 bases are shared with TRBD2. CDR3 length equals 15 residues. V dropped 3 bases and J dropped 4; count of bases not matched to a gene: 3.

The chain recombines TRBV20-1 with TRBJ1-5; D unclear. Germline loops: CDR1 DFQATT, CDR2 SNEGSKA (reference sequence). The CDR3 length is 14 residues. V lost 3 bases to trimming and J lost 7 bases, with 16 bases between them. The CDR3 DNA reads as TGCAGTGCTAGCTCTCTCGGTTTTGGGCAGCCCCAGCATTTT. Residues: CSASSLGFGQPQHF.

The CDR3 region has the DNA TGTGCCAGCAGTTATGGTAGCGGGGGTAACACAGATACGCAGTATTTT. Translating it yields CASSYGSGGNTDTQYF. The rearrangement joins TRBV6-5 to TRBJ2-3; 9 bases are a match to TRBD2. Trimming cost V 3 bases and J 2 bases; bases outside gene matches: 6. The CDR3 runs 16 residues. Germline V gene sequence: CDR1 MNHEY, CDR2 SVGAGI.

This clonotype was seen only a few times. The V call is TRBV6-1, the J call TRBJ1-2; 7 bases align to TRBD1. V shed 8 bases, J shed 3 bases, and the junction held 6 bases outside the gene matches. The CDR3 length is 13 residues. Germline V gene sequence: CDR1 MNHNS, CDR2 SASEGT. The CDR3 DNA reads TGTGCCAGCGGGGACAGTCTCTACTATGGCTACACCTTC. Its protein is CASGDSLYYGYTF.

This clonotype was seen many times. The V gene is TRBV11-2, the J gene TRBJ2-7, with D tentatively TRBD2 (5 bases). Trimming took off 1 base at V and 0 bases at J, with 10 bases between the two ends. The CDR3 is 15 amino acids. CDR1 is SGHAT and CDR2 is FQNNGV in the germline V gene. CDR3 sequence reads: CASSLGSEGSYEQYF. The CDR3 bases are TGTGCCAGCAGCTTAGGGTCTGAGGGCTCCTACGAGCAGTACTTC.

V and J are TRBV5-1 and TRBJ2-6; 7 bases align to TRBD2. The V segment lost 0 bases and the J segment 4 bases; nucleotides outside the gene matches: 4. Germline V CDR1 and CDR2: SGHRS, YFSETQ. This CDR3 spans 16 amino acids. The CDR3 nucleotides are TGCGCCAGCAGCTTGGATCCCGGGAGGGGGGCCAACGTCCTGACTTTC. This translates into CASSLDPGRGANVLTF. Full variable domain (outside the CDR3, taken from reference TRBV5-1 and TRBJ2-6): KAGVTQTPRYLIKTRGQQVTLSCSPISGHRSVSWYQQTPGQGLQFLFEYFSETQRNKGNFPGRFSGRQFSNSRSEMNVSTLELGDSALYLCASSLDPGRGANVLTFGAGSRLTVL.

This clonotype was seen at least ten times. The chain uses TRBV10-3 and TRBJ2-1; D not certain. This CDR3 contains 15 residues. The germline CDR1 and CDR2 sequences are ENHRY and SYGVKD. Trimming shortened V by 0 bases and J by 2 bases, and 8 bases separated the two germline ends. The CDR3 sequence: CAISESSVAYNEQFF. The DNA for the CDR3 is TGTGCCATCAGTGAGTCGAGTGTGGCCTACAATGAGCAGTTCTTC.